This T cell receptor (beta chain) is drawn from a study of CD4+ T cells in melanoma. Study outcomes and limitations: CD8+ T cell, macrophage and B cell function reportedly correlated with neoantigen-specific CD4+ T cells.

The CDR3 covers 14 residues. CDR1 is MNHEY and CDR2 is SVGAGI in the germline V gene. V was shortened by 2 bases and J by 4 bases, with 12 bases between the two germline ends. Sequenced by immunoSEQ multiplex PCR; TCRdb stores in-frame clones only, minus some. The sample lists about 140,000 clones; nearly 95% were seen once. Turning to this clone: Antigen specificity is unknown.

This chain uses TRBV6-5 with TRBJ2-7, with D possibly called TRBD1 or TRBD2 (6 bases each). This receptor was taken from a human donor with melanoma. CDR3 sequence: CASSYARGRYEQYF. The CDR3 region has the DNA TGTGCCAGCAGTTACGCCCGGGGGCGATACGAGCAGTACTTC.